This TCR beta chain comes out of a study of regulatory T cells in long-lasting Graves disease (dated by TCRdb to about 2021). Context from the whole study: In the newly diagnosed Graves' disease group, patients had been taking antithyroid drugs for less than 3 months. A total of roughly 35 samples underwent TCR sequencing: around 13 from persistent and roughly 20 from newly diagnosed Graves' disease patients. This study used TCR sequencing and RNA sequencing of peripheral blood to compare persistent Graves' disease patients against newly diagnosed Graves' disease patients. The study was conducted in China and was registered as a clinical trial. Study-wide conclusions, independent of this receptor: Persistent disease showed preferential use of TRBV28, TRBJ1-2 and TRBJ2-5, whereas newly diagnosed disease favored TRBV20-1 and TRBJ2-1. The authors noted that the small sample size was a limitation that may lower accuracy. The study examined only peripheral blood because the primary lesion, thyroid tissue, could not be accessed. Lower TCR Shannon entropy and fewer highly expanded clones were observed in persistent Graves' disease patients than in newly diagnosed patients, which suggested clonal expansion. More public clonotypes were shared among persistent patients (more than 2,500) than among newly diagnosed patients (just under 1,000). Only the TCR beta chain was sequenced and analyzed.

Receptor amplification or capture employed multiplex PCR. These reads were obtained on an Illumina HiSeq 4000. TCR beta libraries were built with iRepertoire HTBI primers and Arm-PCR amplification of CDR3 regions. Gel purification was performed on PCR products prior to sequencing. Per the source publication's procedure: A total of roughly 67 TRBV and approximately 13 TRBJ segments were identified across samples and were used for gene usage analysis of CDR3 amino acid clonotypes. Filtered high-quality paired reads were merged into contigs using COPE and FqMerger. Contigs were aligned with BLAST to IMGT TRBV, TRBD and TRBJ reference genes, and CDR3 was defined per IMGT. Highly expanded clones were defined as clonotypes with a frequency above 0.1%. Shannon entropy served as the measure of repertoire diversity, while the Gini coefficient captured V-J evenness. A clonotype found in more than one individual was treated as public. TCRdb reran the public reads through fastp at Q25 and MiXCR, keeping productive beta chains. Identical CDR3 proteins give one entry, which carries the most common genes and DNA. TCRdb's processing, not the authors' own work, is the source of the V and J calls. This sample holds about 420,000 distinct CDR3 sequences; about 17% were observed only once. The biggest ten clones account for about 25% of the sample.

This clonotype was observed at least ten times. The antigen it binds to is not known. No qualities accompany the bases; no much larger clone lies one base away. The time point label corresponds to: newly diagnosed GD, antithyroid drugs for less than 3 months. RNA was extracted from PBMCs in TRIzol for both TCR sequencing and RNA sequencing. The diagnosis of Graves' disease was made according to American Thyroid Association guidelines. Patients were recruited from an endocrinology department in Xi'an, China. From each patient, approximately 10 milliliters of peripheral blood was collected into an EDTA anticoagulant tube. Ficoll Paque Plus density gradient separation was used to isolate PBMCs, and no further T cell sorting was performed. RNA quality was checked with an Agilent 2100 Bioanalyzer and agarose gel, and concentration with a NanoDrop 2000. The germline V gene gives CDR1 as MDHEN and CDR2 as SYDVKM. V and J lose 4 bases and 4 bases, and a span of 16 bases separates them. The CDR3 holds 15 amino acids from the cysteine to the phenylalanine. Only the CDR3 DNA stays, 45 bases, in frame from base 1.

The same data also contributed to another study, on T cells in Graves' hyperthyroidism and ophthalmopathy. According to the second study: Stable Graves' hyperthyroidism was defined as no progression to ophthalmopathy during 18 months of follow-up. The hyperthyroidism patients were between 18 and 65 years old and newly diagnosed, with a disease duration of less than 2 months. Exclusion was applied to patients with uncontrolled infections, other autoimmune diseases, pregnancy or lactation. Diagnoses were based on clinical symptoms, serum thyroxine and TRAb, thyroid ultrasound and orbital computed tomography. The first round of RT-PCR for the TCR CDR3 was performed with the HTBI primer set and the Qiagen OneStep RT-PCR kit. Most expanded thyroid clonotypes (frequency above 0.001) were also found in blood, which suggests that blood repertoires may mirror thyroid immune responses. Ophthalmopathy was separated from stable hyperthyroidism by a 13 V-J signature model, with about 86% sensitivity and roughly 81% specificity obtained in cross-validation and 80%/75% obtained in testing. In validation, the model predicted progression to ophthalmopathy with approximately 71% sensitivity and 72% to 85% specificity, a median of about 6 months before onset. To identify TCR V-J signatures that set the groups apart, the researchers used a discovery cohort of 100 patients, made up of 40 to 45 with Graves' ophthalmopathy and about 59 with stable Graves' hyperthyroidism. An independent validation cohort of some 18 hyperthyroidism patients and some 15 patients who later progressed to ophthalmopathy tested prospective prediction of ophthalmopathy. The 75 to 100 discovery patients were randomly split 7:3 into training and test sets. In over five Graves' hyperthyroidism patients, the study also compared T-cell repertoires from thyroid tissue with T-cell repertoires from blood. Once sampling was done, hyperthyroidism patients were given methimazole at a starting dose of 30 mg daily, whereas ophthalmopathy patients were given high-dose intravenous methylprednisolone. Libraries were constructed in a second round of multiplex PCR, after which size selection and purification were performed. Paired-end sequencing of the libraries was performed with 100 bp reads on an Illumina HiSeq2000. Raw data were processed with SOAPnuke, discarding reads with adapters, uncalled bases, mean Phred below 15, or no exact constant-primer or identifier match. COPE v1.2.5 was used to merge high-quality paired reads, and clonotypes were defined as unique nucleotide sequences. MiTCR v1.1 was used to align the clonotypes against IMGT TRBV, TRBD and TRBJ reference segments. The analysis included only V-J combinations with a frequency above 0.0001, which together covered approximately 99% of the repertoires. The TCS score was defined as F50 (clonal expansion) divided by E x V (chaos), with BLOSUM62-based TCRdist calculated between CDR3 peptides within each V-J. Welch's t-statistics and random forest reduced 450 to 600 V-J features to fewer than 15, which were used in a naive Bayes classifier (R e1071). No statistical method was used to set the sample size in advance, and investigators knew the group allocation. According to the paper, TCR Vbeta CDR3 sequencing was carried out on about 140 peripheral blood samples, which came from 40 to 45 ophthalmopathy, approximately 78 hyperthyroidism and some 17 progressor patients.

The rearranged segments are TRBV28 and TRBJ2-5; the D gene identity is not certain. This TCR came from a woman younger than 30 with Graves disease. Donor details come from another sample of the same person, matched by shared clones. The sample here was peripheral blood mononuclear cells (PBMCs), taken at new diagnosis, from a patient treated with antithyroid drugs. The CDR3 protein is CASSSGGRASETQYF. The DNA sequence reads TGTGCCAGCAGTTCCGGCGGACGGGCATCAGAGACCCAGTACTTC.